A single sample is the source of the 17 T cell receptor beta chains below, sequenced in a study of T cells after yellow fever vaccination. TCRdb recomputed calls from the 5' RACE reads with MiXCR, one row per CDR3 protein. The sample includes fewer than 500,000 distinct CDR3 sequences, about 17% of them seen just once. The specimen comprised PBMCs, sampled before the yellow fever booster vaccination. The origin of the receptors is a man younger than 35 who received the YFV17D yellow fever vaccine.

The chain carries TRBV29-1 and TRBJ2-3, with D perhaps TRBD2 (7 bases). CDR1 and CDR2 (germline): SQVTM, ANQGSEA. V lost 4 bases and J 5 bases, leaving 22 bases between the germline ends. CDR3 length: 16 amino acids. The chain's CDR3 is CSVVGGPGSPVDTQYF. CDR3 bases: TGCAGCGTTGTGGGGGGGCCCGGTTCGCCCGTAGATACGCAGTATTTT.

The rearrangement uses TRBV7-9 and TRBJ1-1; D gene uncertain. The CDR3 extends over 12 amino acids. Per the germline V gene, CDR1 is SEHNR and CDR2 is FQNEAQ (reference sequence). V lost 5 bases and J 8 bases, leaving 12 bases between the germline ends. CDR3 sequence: CASSLGYGEAFF. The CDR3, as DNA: TGTGCCAGCAGCCTTGGGTACGGAGAAGCTTTCTTT.

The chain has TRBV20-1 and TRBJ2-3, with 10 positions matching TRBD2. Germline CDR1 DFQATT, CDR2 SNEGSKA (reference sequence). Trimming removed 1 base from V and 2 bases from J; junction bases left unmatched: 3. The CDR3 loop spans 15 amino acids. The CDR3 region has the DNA TGCAGTGCTAGAGTTCTAGCGGGGGTCACAGATACGCAGTATTTT. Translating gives CSARVLAGVTDTQYF.

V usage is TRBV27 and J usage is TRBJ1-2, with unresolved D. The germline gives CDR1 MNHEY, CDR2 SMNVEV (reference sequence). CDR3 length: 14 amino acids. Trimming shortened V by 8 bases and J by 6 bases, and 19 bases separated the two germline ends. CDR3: CASRLTVGGNGYTF. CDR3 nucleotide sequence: TGTGCCAGCCGGCTTACGGTAGGCGGAAATGGCTACACCTTC.

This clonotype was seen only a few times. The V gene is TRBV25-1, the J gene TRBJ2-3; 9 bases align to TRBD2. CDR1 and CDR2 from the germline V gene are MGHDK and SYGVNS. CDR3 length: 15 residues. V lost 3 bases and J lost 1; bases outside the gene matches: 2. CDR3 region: CASSEGGRGTDTQYF. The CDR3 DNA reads TGTGCCAGCAGTGAGGGCGGGAGGGGCACAGATACGCAGTATTTT.

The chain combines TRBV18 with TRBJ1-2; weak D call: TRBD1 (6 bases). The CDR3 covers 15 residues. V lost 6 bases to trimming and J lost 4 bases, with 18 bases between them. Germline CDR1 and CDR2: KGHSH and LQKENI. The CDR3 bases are TGTGCCAGCTCCCCGGGTGGGGGCGCGACCTATGGCTACACCTTC. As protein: CASSPGGGATYGYTF.

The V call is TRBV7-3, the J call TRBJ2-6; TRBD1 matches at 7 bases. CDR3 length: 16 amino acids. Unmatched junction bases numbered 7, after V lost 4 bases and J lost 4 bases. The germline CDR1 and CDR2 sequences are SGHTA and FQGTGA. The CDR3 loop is CASSYDRVSGANVLTF. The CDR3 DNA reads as TGTGCCAGCAGCTACGACAGGGTGTCCGGGGCCAACGTCCTGACTTTC.

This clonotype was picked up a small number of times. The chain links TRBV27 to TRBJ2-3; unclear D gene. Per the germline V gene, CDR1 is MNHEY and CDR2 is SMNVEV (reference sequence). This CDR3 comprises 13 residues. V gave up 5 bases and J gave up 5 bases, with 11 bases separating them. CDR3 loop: CASSPALLDTQYF. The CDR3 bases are TGTGCCAGCAGTCCGGCTCTGCTAGATACGCAGTATTTT.

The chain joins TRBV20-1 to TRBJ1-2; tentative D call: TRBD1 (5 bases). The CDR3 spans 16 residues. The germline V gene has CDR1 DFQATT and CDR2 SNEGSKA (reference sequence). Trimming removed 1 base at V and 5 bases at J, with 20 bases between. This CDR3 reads CSARGGRAPSGYGYTF. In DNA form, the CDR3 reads TGCAGTGCTAGAGGGGGACGGGCCCCCAGCGGGTATGGCTACACCTTC.

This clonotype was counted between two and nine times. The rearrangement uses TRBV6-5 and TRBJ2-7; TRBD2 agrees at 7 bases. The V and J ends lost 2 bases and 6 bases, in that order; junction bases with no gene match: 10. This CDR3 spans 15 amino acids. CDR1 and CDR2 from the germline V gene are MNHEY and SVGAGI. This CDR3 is CASSYRRQGGSEQYF. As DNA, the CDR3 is TGTGCCAGCAGTTACCGACGGCAGGGAGGGTCCGAGCAGTACTTC.

The CDR3 region is CASSQQGTSGNTIYF. In DNA form, the CDR3 reads TGTGCCAGCAGCCAACAGGGCACCTCTGGAAACACCATATATTTT. This sequence joins TRBV12-3 or TRBV12-4 and TRBJ1-3, with a weak D call TRBD1 (6 bases). The V and J ends lost 6 bases and 0 bases respectively, with 12 bases between them. The CDR3 has 15 amino acids.

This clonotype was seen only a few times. The CDR3 DNA sequence: TGTGCCAGCAAGGCGGGGAGCTCCTACAATGAGCAGTTCTTC. It codes for CASKAGSSYNEQFF. The J gene is TRBJ2-1, the V gene TRBV2; the D gene is possibly TRBD2 (6 bases). Germline V gives CDR1 SNHLY, CDR2 FYNNEI. The CDR3 is made up of 14 amino acids. Trimming removed 7 bases at V and 0 bases at J, with 10 bases between.

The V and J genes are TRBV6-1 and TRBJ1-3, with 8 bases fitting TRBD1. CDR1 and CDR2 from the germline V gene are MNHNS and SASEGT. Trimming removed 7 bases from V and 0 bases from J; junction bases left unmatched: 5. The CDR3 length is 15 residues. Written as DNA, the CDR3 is TGTGCCAGCATACGACAGGGGTACTCTGGAAACACCATATATTTT. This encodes CASIRQGYSGNTIYF.

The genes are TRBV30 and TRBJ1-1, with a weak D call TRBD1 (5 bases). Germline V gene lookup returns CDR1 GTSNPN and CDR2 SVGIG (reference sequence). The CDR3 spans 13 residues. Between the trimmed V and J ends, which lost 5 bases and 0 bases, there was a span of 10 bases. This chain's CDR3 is CAWVWGLNTEAFF. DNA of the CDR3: TGTGCCTGGGTTTGGGGCCTGAACACTGAAGCTTTCTTT.

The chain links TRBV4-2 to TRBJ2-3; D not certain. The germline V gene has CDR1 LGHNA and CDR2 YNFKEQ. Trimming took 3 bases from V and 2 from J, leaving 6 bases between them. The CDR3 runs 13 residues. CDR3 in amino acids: CASSQLATDTQYF. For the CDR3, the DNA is TGTGCCAGCAGCCAGTTAGCCACAGATACGCAGTATTTT.

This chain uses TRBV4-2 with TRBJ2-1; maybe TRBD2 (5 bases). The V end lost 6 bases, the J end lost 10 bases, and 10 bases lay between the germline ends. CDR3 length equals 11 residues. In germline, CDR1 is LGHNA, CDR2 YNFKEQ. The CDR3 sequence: CASSHPGEQFF. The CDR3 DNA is TGTGCCAGCAGTCATCCGGGGGAGCAGTTCTTC.

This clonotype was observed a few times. The CDR3 region is CASSLVAGPYEQYF. CDR3 sequence (DNA): TGTGCCAGCAGCTTGGTGGCAGGGCCCTACGAGCAGTACTTC. This rearrangement joins TRBV7-9 to TRBJ2-7; a possible D gene is TRBD1 (5 bases). The CDR3 totals 14 residues. Germline CDR1 SEHNR, CDR2 FQNEAQ (reference sequence). V lost 3 bases and J 2 bases, leaving 11 bases between the germline ends. Together with reference TRBV7-9 and TRBJ2-7, the CDR3 gives the full variable domain: DTGVSQNPRHKITKRGQNVTFRCDPISEHNRLYWYRQTLGQGPEFLTYFQNEAQLEKSRLLSDRFSAERPKGSFSTLEIQRTEQGDSAMYLCASSLVAGPYEQYFGPGTRLTVT.